Included here is one T cell receptor (beta chain) sequence, with context. The assay was immunoSEQ multiplex PCR, and TCRdb's table has in-frame clones only and misses some. The sample lists about 330,000 clones, approximately 89% occurring once. Researchers sorted participants into cohorts using their self-reported clinical history. All recovered Cohort 3 donors got two negative PCRs, got clearance, or saw symptom resolution. The record originates from a study of blood T cell repertoires in COVID-19. Study-wide background: The samples span acute and convalescent COVID-19 from the United States, Italy and Spain. The cDNA or gDNA used as material had been derived from T cells, B-cell-depleted T cells, or PBMCs.

The specimen sequenced was PBMCs or T cells enriched from blood (not recorded which). The sequence derives from a woman in her thirties who had recovered from COVID-19.

The CDR3 region is CASSFGTSGGGDTQYF. In DNA, the CDR3 is TGTGCCAGCAGTTTCGGGACTAGCGGGGGTGGAGATACGCAGTATTTT. The V and J genes are TRBV6-5 and TRBJ2-3; 14 positions agree with TRBD2. The germline V gene has CDR1 MNHEY and CDR2 SVGAGI. V trimming: 4 bases; J trimming: 5 bases; junction bases outside the gene matches: 5. The CDR3 length is 16 residues.